These 24 T cell receptor beta chains originate from one sample sequenced in a study of T-cell memory formation after mild COVID-19. In TCRdb, the 5' RACE reads were re-called with MiXCR into one record per CDR3 protein. The data show 100,000 to 120,000 distinct CDR3 sequences, with 22% seen just once and 40% to 50% held by the top ten. Sequenced: PBMCs or a T cell subset sorted from them (not recorded which). The receptor set was obtained from a man in his late teens or twenties who had mild COVID-19 (a few samples of this study predate the infection). Cell type and time point are not known.

This clonotype was counted only a few times. The J gene is TRBJ2-7, the V gene TRBV20-1, with a possible D match to TRBD2 (6 bases). The V gene lost 0 bases and the J gene lost 3 bases, with 18 bases spanning the gap. This CDR3 spans 16 amino acids. Per the germline V gene, CDR1 is DFQATT and CDR2 is SNEGSKA (reference sequence). The DNA of the CDR3 is TGCAGTGCTAGAGATAGGAGGGGATCCCTAGTCTACGAGCAGTACTTC. This encodes CSARDRRGSLVYEQYF.

The chain uses TRBV5-1 and TRBJ1-4, with 9 bases aligning to TRBD1. This CDR3 has 18 amino acids. Looked up from germline, CDR1 is SGHRS and CDR2 is YFSETQ. Trimming removed 2 bases from V and 5 bases from J; junction bases left unmatched: 13. The CDR3 DNA sequence: TGCGCCAGCAGCTTTCTTGGGGGACAGGGAAGGAGGAATGAAAAACTGTTTTTT. This codes for CASSFLGGQGRRNEKLFF.

This clonotype was picked up a small number of times. This rearrangement joins TRBV5-1 to TRBJ1-2; D uncertain. Trimming shortened V by 7 bases and J by 0 bases, and 16 bases separated the two germline ends. Looked up from germline, CDR1 is SGHRS and CDR2 is YFSETQ. The length of the CDR3 is 15 residues. This CDR3 reads CASRLPTAANYGYTF. The CDR3 DNA is TGCGCCAGCCGCCTACCCACCGCAGCTAACTATGGCTACACCTTC.

The chain uses TRBV19 and TRBJ1-1; D unresolved. Germline V gene lookup returns CDR1 LNHDA and CDR2 SQIVND (reference sequence). The CDR3 is 13 residues long. Trimming shortened V by 3 bases and J by 8 bases, and 13 bases separated the two germline ends. DNA for the CDR3: TGTGCCAGTAGTATGCGATTTGGGTCAGAAGCTTTCTTT. This gives the protein CASSMRFGSEAFF.

The chain couples TRBV5-1 to TRBJ2-3; 7 bases map to TRBD2. The CDR3 is 12 amino acids. CDR1 is SGHRS and CDR2 is YFSETQ in the germline V gene. V was pared by 6 bases and J by 9 bases, with 7 bases of the junction left unmatched. Here the CDR3 DNA reads TGCGCCAGCACCGGACTAGACGTCACGCAGTATTTT. As protein: CASTGLDVTQYF.

A few counts support this clonotype. The chain uses TRBV6-2 or TRBV6-3 and TRBJ2-1, with TRBD2 identical over 7 bases. The germline V gene has CDR1 MNHEY and CDR2 SVGEGT. V lost 8 bases, J lost 6 bases, and 4 bases stayed unmatched. The CDR3 extends over 12 amino acids. CDR3 nucleotide sequence: TGTGCCAGCGGCGGACTAGTCAATGAGCAGTTCTTC. Its protein is CASGGLVNEQFF.

The chain uses TRBV4-1 and TRBJ2-5; 9 positions match TRBD1. The CDR3 has 15 residues. The ends lost 2 bases at V and 5 bases at J; junction bases unmatched: 6. Germline loops: CDR1 MGHRA, CDR2 YSYEKL. The chain's CDR3 is CASSQITGGWETQYF. Here the CDR3 DNA reads TGCGCCAGCAGCCAAATCACAGGGGGCTGGGAGACCCAGTACTTC.

This clonotype appeared a few times. This chain links TRBV6-2 or TRBV6-3 with TRBJ2-7; 8 bases map to TRBD2. V shed 2 bases, J shed 2 bases, and the junction held 8 bases outside the gene matches. The CDR3 is 16 residues long. CDR1 and CDR2 (germline): MNHEY, SVGEGT. CDR3 DNA sequence: TGTGCCAGCAGTTACCAGCGGGGGACGCTTACCTACGAGCAGTACTTC. Protein sequence: CASSYQRGTLTYEQYF.

In DNA form, the CDR3 reads TGCGCCAGCAGCCAAGACGGTGGGCCCTGGGGCCTCAATGAGCAGTTCTTC. Translating it yields CASSQDGGPWGLNEQFF. V is TRBV4-3 and J is TRBJ2-1; D might be TRBD1 (5 bases). The CDR3 is made up of 17 amino acids. Germline V CDR1 and CDR2: LGHNA, YSLEER. Trimming took 0 bases from V and 6 from J, leaving 18 bases between them.

V gene TRBV12-3 or TRBV12-4 combines with J gene TRBJ2-3; 8 nucleotides agree with TRBD2. Trimming cost V 4 bases and J 0 bases; bases outside gene matches: 3. This CDR3 comprises 15 residues. This chain's CDR3 is CASSSSGFSTDTQYF. The CDR3 coding sequence is TGTGCCAGCAGTTCTAGCGGGTTTAGCACAGATACGCAGTATTTT.

This clonotype was observed a few times. The chain recombines TRBV20-1 with TRBJ2-5; possible D gene TRBD2, 6 bases. CDR3 size: 13 residues. The germline V and J ends were trimmed by 3 bases and 5 bases, with 13 bases remaining between them. Looked up from germline, CDR1 is DFQATT and CDR2 is SNEGSKA (reference sequence). The CDR3: CSAREGRPETQYF. The CDR3 nucleotides read TGCAGTGCTAGGGAGGGGAGGCCTGAGACCCAGTACTTC.

Only a few counts were recorded for this clonotype. J is TRBJ1-5 and V is TRBV20-1; D remains ambiguous. The germline gives CDR1 DFQATT, CDR2 SNEGSKA (reference sequence). The CDR3 consists of 15 residues. V was pared by 0 bases and J by 0 bases, with 9 bases between. The CDR3 sequence is CSARDHRYSNQPQHF. The DNA for the CDR3 is TGCAGTGCTAGAGATCACCGGTATAGCAATCAGCCCCAGCATTTT.

The chain has TRBV20-1 and TRBJ2-1, with a tentative D call TRBD2 (6 bases). This CDR3 has 14 amino acids. Germline V gives CDR1 DFQATT, CDR2 SNEGSKA (reference sequence). Deletions cut 1 base from V and 8 bases from J, with 15 bases between. CDR3 in amino acids: CSARVVGGGDEQFF. The DNA of the CDR3 is TGCAGTGCTAGAGTAGTCGGGGGTGGTGATGAGCAGTTCTTC.

V and J are TRBV3-2 and TRBJ2-7. TRBV3-2 is annotated as a pseudogene. The CDR3 spans 14 residues. In nucleotides, the CDR3 is TGTGCCAGCAGCCAACGGCAGGAAACCTACGAGCAGTACTTC. Its translation: CASSQRQETYEQYF.

This clonotype was seen more than once but under ten times. The genes are TRBV7-9 and TRBJ2-1; a weak D match, TRBD1 (6 bases). The germline V gene has CDR1 SEHNR and CDR2 FQNEAQ (reference sequence). V lost 7 bases and J 9 bases, leaving 25 bases between the germline ends. CDR3 length: 16 residues. CDR3 amino acids: CASIHSGGPSQGEQFF. The DNA of the CDR3 is TGTGCCAGCATCCATTCTGGGGGCCCTAGTCAGGGTGAGCAGTTCTTC.

This clonotype came up once. V gene TRBV27 combines with J gene TRBJ2-6; D is perhaps TRBD2 (7 bases). In germline, CDR1 is MNHEY, CDR2 SMNVEV (reference sequence). Trimming shortened V by 7 bases and J by 4 bases, and 17 bases separated the two germline ends. The CDR3 covers 16 residues. This chain's CDR3 is CASTREGGSGANVLTF. DNA of the CDR3: TGTGCCAGCACTAGGGAGGGGGGTTCCGGGGCCAACGTCCTGACTTTC.

The genes are TRBV7-9 and TRBJ2-7; perhaps TRBD1 as D (5 bases). The V end lost 4 bases, the J end lost 2 bases, and 6 bases lay between the germline ends. Germline V gives CDR1 SEHNR, CDR2 FQNEAQ (reference sequence). The CDR3 has 12 amino acids. The CDR3 sequence is CASSSTAYEQYV. The DNA for the CDR3 is TGTGCCAGCAGCTCGACAGCCTACGAGCAGTACGTC.

This clonotype was picked up one time. The chain joins TRBV28 to TRBJ1-1; 8 positions agree with TRBD1. Germline loops: CDR1 MDHEN, CDR2 SYDVKM. The CDR3 runs to 16 residues. With V trimmed by 5 bases and J by 5 bases, 13 bases remained unmatched. The CDR3 here is CASSPSRGQGRTEAFF. For the CDR3, the DNA is TGTGCCAGCAGTCCGAGCCGAGGACAGGGTCGGACTGAAGCTTTCTTT.

The gene calls are TRBV24-1 and TRBJ1-1, with D possibly being TRBD1 (6 bases). V lost 10 bases to trimming and J lost 5 bases, with 10 bases between them. The CDR3 is made up of 11 amino acids. Looked up from germline, CDR1 is KGHDR and CDR2 is SFDVKD. CDR3 nucleotides: TGTGCCACACAGGGTGGGACTGAAGCTTTCTTT. Encoded protein: CATQGGTEAFF.

In its sample, this clonotype was seen a few times. The chain is built from TRBV5-1 and TRBJ2-1; 9 nucleotides align to TRBD2. The V gene end was trimmed by 0 bases and the J gene end by 5 bases; junction bases not matched to a gene: 6. There are 16 residues in the CDR3. Germline V gene lookup returns CDR1 SGHRS and CDR2 YFSETQ. The CDR3 here is CASSLVASGGNNEQFF. The CDR3 coding sequence is TGCGCCAGCAGCTTGGTAGCGAGCGGGGGGAACAATGAGCAGTTCTTC.

V usage is TRBV6-5 and J usage is TRBJ2-5, with TRBD1 matching over 8 bases. This CDR3 region has 15 residues. Losses at the gene ends were 6 bases for V and 1 base for J; bases not matched to a gene: 7. Looked up from germline, CDR1 is MNHEY and CDR2 is SVGAGI. In nucleotides, the CDR3 is TGTGCCAGCAGCCCCTCACAGGGGGTCCAAGAGACCCAGTACTTC. It specifies CASSPSQGVQETQYF.

This clonotype was seen a few times. The rearrangement links TRBV12-3 or TRBV12-4 to TRBJ1-5; unclear D gene. The CDR3 totals 14 residues. V lost 3 bases, J lost 3 bases, and 9 bases lay in between. In DNA, the CDR3 is TGTGCCAGCAGTTTTAGGTATTTCAATCAGCCCCAGCATTTT. Amino acids: CASSFRYFNQPQHF.

CDR3 coding DNA: TGCGCCAGCAGCCAAGGACAGGCGAACACTGAAGCTTTCTTT. Protein product: CASSQGQANTEAFF. V is TRBV5-1 and J is TRBJ1-1; 7 bases agree with TRBD1. V was pared by 4 bases and J by 1 base, with 4 bases of the junction left unmatched. CDR1 is SGHRS and CDR2 is YFSETQ in the germline V gene. The CDR3 has 14 residues. Based on the CDR3 plus reference TRBV5-1 and TRBJ1-1, the full variable domain is KAGVTQTPRYLIKTRGQQVTLSCSPISGHRSVSWYQQTPGQGLQFLFEYFSETQRNKGNFPGRFSGRQFSNSRSEMNVSTLELGDSALYLCASSQGQANTEAFFGQGTRLTVV.

This clonotype was counted a few times. The chain employs TRBV12-5 and TRBJ2-4, with D tentatively TRBD1 or TRBD2 (6 bases each). The CDR3 contains 21 residues. Trimming pared 2 bases from V and 0 bases from J, leaving 26 bases between. CDR1 is LGHNT and CDR2 is FRNRAP in the germline V gene. CDR3 region: CASGLPSPGAGEILAKNIQYF. The CDR3 nucleotides are TGTGCTAGTGGTTTGCCATCTCCGGGGGCAGGGGAAATCCTAGCCAAAAACATTCAGTACTTC.